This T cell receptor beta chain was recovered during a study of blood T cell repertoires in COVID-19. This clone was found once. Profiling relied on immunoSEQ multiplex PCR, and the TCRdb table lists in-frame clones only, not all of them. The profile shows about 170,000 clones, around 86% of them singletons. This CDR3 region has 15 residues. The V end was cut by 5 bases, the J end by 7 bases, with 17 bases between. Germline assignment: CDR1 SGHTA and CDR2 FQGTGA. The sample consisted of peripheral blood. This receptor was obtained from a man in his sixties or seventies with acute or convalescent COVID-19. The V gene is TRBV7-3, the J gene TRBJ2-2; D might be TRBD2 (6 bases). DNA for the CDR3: TGTGCCAGCAGCCGGGACTTCTCCAGCGGCGGGGAGCTGTTTTTT. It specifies CASSRDFSSGGELFF.